The T cell receptor beta chain described here comes from a study of shared clonotypes between healthy human individuals. A note on this clone: Its antigen is not identified.

CD4+ cells underwent separation, giving CD45RA+ naive and CD45RA-negative memory subsets. Study results and caveats: Only blood was sampled; tissue repertoires likely differ. Sharing of clonotypes among donors was expected to vary with sequencing depth.

The CDR3 contains 10 residues. Germline loops: CDR1 DFQATT, CDR2 SNEGSKA (reference sequence). Assay: immunoSEQ multiplex PCR; the TCRdb copy retains only in-frame clones and omits some. Of roughly 1.4 million clones detected, about 98.5% appear once; the ten largest clones hold 0.36%. This TCR derives from a man in his thirties or forties in good health. V usage is TRBV20-1 and J usage is TRBJ1-4; D is undetermined. The specimen sequenced was naive CD4+ T cells sorted from blood. The subset denotes: CD45RA+ positively selected. CDR3 sequence: CSGFNEKLFF. DNA of the CDR3: TGCAGCGGCTTTAATGAAAAACTGTTTTTT.